The T cell receptor (beta chain) described here comes from a study of T cells in Graves' hyperthyroidism and ophthalmopathy. General study points: Ophthalmopathy was distinguished from stable hyperthyroidism by 13 V-J signatures. Appearing also in blood were most of the thyroid clonotypes expanded above 0.001.

From RNA transcripts, TCR beta CDR3 regions were amplified. A first-round RT-PCR of the TCR CDR3 used the HTBI primer set. TCRdb re-called the multiplex PCR reads through MiXCR, storing one row per CDR3 protein. The table shows about 510,000 distinct CDR3 sequences, with 40% to 50% occurring only once. Patients were excluded because of uncontrolled infection, other autoimmune disease, pregnancy or lactation. Diagnosing involved the use of clinical symptoms, serum thyroxine and TRAb, thyroid ultrasound and orbital computed tomography. CDR3 size: 13 residues. The germline CDR1 and CDR2 sequences are LGHNA and YSLEER. The V and J ends lost 0 bases and 6 bases respectively, with 6 bases between them. This clonotype was counted ten times or more. Its antigen remains unidentified.

The source of this sequence is an adult woman with Graves' disease, either hyperthyroidism or ophthalmopathy (not recorded which). J is TRBJ1-5 and V is TRBV4-3; D is unclear. The sequenced sample consisted of peripheral blood or thyroid tissue (not recorded which). CDR3 coding DNA: TGCGCCAGCAGCCAAGACGTGACTCAGCCCCAGCATTTT. Residues: CASSQDVTQPQHF.